Following are 6 T cell receptor beta chains from one sample sequenced in a study of Ad26.COV2.S vaccination and SARS-CoV-2 variants. Only in-frame clones appear in the TCRdb table, and some are missing; sequencing was by immunoSEQ multiplex PCR. The sample shows a few hundred thousand clones, under 90% of them seen only once. The treatment is: 19 received Ad26.COV2.S at low or high dose, single or two shots; about 5 received placebo; per-sample allocation not given. Sampling happened 63 days after the first vaccine or placebo injection. The sample in question was peripheral blood, obtained in a trial of Ad26.COV2.S vaccine versus placebo. Receptor source: a person between 18 and 65 years old who received the Ad26.COV2.S COVID-19 vaccine or a placebo.

As concerns this clone: Other DNA sequences within the sample encode an identical CDR3. V gene TRBV6-6 combines with J gene TRBJ1-6; D not certain. Germline V gene lookup returns CDR1 MNHNY and CDR2 SVGAGI (reference sequence). CDR3 length: 12 amino acids. V was pared by 6 bases and J by 9 bases, with 9 bases between. For the CDR3, the DNA is TGTGCCAGCAGCGAAGGGAGTTCACCCCTCCACTTT. Translation gives CASSEGSSPLHF.

The V and J genes are TRBV5-4 and TRBJ2-3; D tentatively fits TRBD1 or TRBD2 (6 bases each). Trimming removed 0 bases at V and 2 bases at J, with 13 bases between. Germline V lookup: CDR1 SGHNT, CDR2 YYREEE (reference sequence). The CDR3 is 16 amino acids. The CDR3 protein is CASSLGSGGYTDTQYF. CDR3 DNA: TGTGCCAGCAGCTTGGGATCCGGGGGCTACACAGATACGCAGTATTTT. The entire variable domain, with the rest obtained from reference TRBV5-4 and TRBJ2-3, is as follows: ETGVTQSPTHLIKTRGQQVTLRCSSQSGHNTVSWYQQALGQGPQFIFQYYREEENGRGNFPPRFSGLQFPNYSSELNVNALELDDSALYLCASSLGSGGYTDTQYFGPGTRLTVL.

This clone has only a few counts. The V and J genes are TRBV18 and TRBJ1-4, with TRBD1 matching 8 bases. This CDR3 has 16 residues. Germline CDR1 reads KGHSH; CDR2 reads LQKENI. V shed 4 bases, J shed 5 bases, and the junction held 9 bases outside the gene matches. The CDR3 DNA reads as TGTGCCAGCTCACAGTACCAGGGGGCGCCAAATGAAAAACTGTTTTTT. Translated, it gives CASSQYQGAPNEKLFF. Filled out from reference TRBV18 and TRBJ1-4, the complete variable domain reads NAGVMQNPRHLVRRRGQEARLRCSPMKGHSHVYWYRQLPEEGLKFMVYLQKENIIDESGMPKERFSAEFPKEGPSILRIQQVVRGDSAAYFCASSQYQGAPNEKLFFGSGTQLSVL.

V is TRBV11-2 and J is TRBJ2-2; D gene unclear. In germline, CDR1 is SGHAT, CDR2 FQNNGV. The V gene lost 2 bases and the J gene lost 0 bases, with 7 bases spanning the gap. The CDR3 covers 15 residues. The CDR3 region is CASSLWFTNTGELFF. The CDR3 region has the DNA TGTGCCAGCAGCTTATGGTTTACGAACACCGGGGAGCTGTTTTTT.

The CDR3 bases are TGTGCCAGCAGCCAAGCGGCAGATACGCAGTATTTT. This sequence encodes CASSQAADTQYF. V and J are TRBV7-3 and TRBJ2-3; D possibly corresponds to TRBD2 (5 bases). V was clipped by 5 bases and J by 4 bases, with 7 bases between them. The CDR3 is 12 residues long. Germline loops: CDR1 SGHTA, CDR2 FQGTGA.

There are a few counts of this clone. Here the CDR3 DNA reads TGTGCCAGCAGCTTAATGGCCGGGTTGGGTCAGCCCCAGCATTTT. Translated: CASSLMAGLGQPQHF. The chain links TRBV7-2 to TRBJ1-5; D unresolved. V lost 2 bases, J lost 6 bases, and 14 bases lay in between. CDR3 length equals 15 residues. Germline assignment: CDR1 SGHTA and CDR2 FQGNSA.